Presented here are 11 T cell receptor beta chains from one specimen sequenced in a study of T cell responses to AZD1222 COVID-19 vaccine. Using immunoSEQ multiplex PCR, the repertoire was profiled, and TCRdb retains in-frame clones only, with some absent. The sample includes 130,000 to 150,000 clones, roughly nine tenths of them seen just once. Material: peripheral blood, obtained on day 0 of AZD1222 vaccination. These receptor sequences come from an adult in good health.

V and J are TRBV5-1 and TRBJ2-7, with TRBD1 matching 9 bases. Germline CDR1 SGHRS, CDR2 YFSETQ. Trimming removed 4 bases from V and 3 bases from J; junction bases left unmatched: 8. The CDR3 has 15 amino acids. Here the CDR3 DNA reads TGCGCCAGCAGCCCATCTCAGGACAGGGGCTACGAGCAGTACTTC. Translating gives CASSPSQDRGYEQYF.

Comment on this clone: Other DNA sequences in the sample encode the same CDR3. The chain joins TRBV30 to TRBJ2-7; D ambiguous. V was cut by 0 bases and J by 4 bases, with 4 bases left in between. Per the germline V gene, CDR1 is GTSNPN and CDR2 is SVGIG (reference sequence). The CDR3 spans 11 residues. Written as DNA, the CDR3 is TGTGCCTGGAGTGTCAGTTACGAGCAGTACTTC. The encoded protein is CAWSVSYEQYF.

This chain uses TRBV19 with TRBJ1-5; D perhaps matches TRBD1 (5 bases). The germline V gene encodes CDR1 LNHDA and CDR2 SQIVND (reference sequence). The CDR3 is made up of 14 amino acids. V was cut by 7 bases and J by 0 bases, with 10 bases left in between. CDR3 in amino acids: CASTDRNSNQPQHF. CDR3 DNA: TGTGCCAGTACCGACAGAAATAGCAATCAGCCCCAGCATTTT. The full variable domain, rest sourced from reference TRBV19 and TRBJ1-5, is DGGITQSPKYLFRKEGQNVTLSCEQNLNHDAMYWYRQDPGQGLRLIYYSQIVNDFQKGDIAEGYSVSREKKESFPLTVTSAQKNPTAFYLCASTDRNSNQPQHFGDGTRLSIL.

The J gene is TRBJ1-1, the V gene TRBV7-2; D unclear. The CDR3 totals 13 residues. Germline V lookup: CDR1 SGHTA, CDR2 FQGNSA. V was cut by 2 bases and J by 3 bases, with 7 bases left in between. The CDR3 coding sequence is TGTGCCAGCAGCTTACGGTGGGACACTGAAGCTTTCTTT. It specifies CASSLRWDTEAFF.

This chain connects TRBV9 to TRBJ1-1; D is uncertain. V was trimmed by 0 bases and J by 1 base, leaving 7 bases between them. There are 14 residues in the CDR3. Germline V gives CDR1 SGDLS, CDR2 YYNGEE. The CDR3 here is CASSVGLGNTEAFF. CDR3 in DNA: TGTGCCAGCAGCGTAGGGCTTGGGAACACTGAAGCTTTCTTT.

The chain employs TRBV9 and TRBJ2-2; D possibly corresponds to TRBD1 (5 bases). CDR3 length equals 19 residues. Trimming removed 0 bases at V and 3 bases at J, with 21 bases between. Germline lookup yields CDR1 SGDLS and CDR2 YYNGEE. The CDR3 here is CASSVAQGSWRSDTGELFF. The CDR3 nucleotides are TGTGCCAGCAGCGTAGCTCAGGGTTCTTGGCGATCCGACACCGGGGAGCTGTTTTTT.

The rearrangement links TRBV20-1 to TRBJ1-5; D remains unclear. Germline CDR1 and CDR2: DFQATT and SNEGSKA (reference sequence). The CDR3 is made up of 13 amino acids. Trimming shortened V by 3 bases and J by 5 bases, and 11 bases separated the two germline ends. The DNA of the CDR3 is TGCAGTGCTAGTAAGACTGTCGATCAGCCCCAGCATTTT. Protein sequence: CSASKTVDQPQHF.

The chain combines TRBV30 with TRBJ2-5; 7 bases are shared with TRBD1. The CDR3 covers 13 residues. Germline loops: CDR1 GTSNPN, CDR2 SVGIG (reference sequence). The ends lost 2 bases at V and 7 bases at J; junction bases unmatched: 7. The CDR3 reads CAWSMTGTGTQYF. The CDR3 bases are TGTGCCTGGAGTATGACAGGGACCGGGACCCAGTACTTC.

The chain links TRBV7-3 to TRBJ1-6; D remains ambiguous. This CDR3 region has 13 residues. The V end lost 5 bases, the J end lost 13 bases, and 15 bases lay between the germline ends. Germline assignment: CDR1 SGHTA and CDR2 FQGTGA. The CDR3: CASSQTSPGPLHF. CDR3 nucleotides: TGTGCCAGCAGCCAGACCTCCCCGGGGCCCCTCCACTTT.

The rearrangement joins TRBV7-2 to TRBJ2-7; D is perhaps TRBD1 (5 bases). CDR3 length: 18 amino acids. V was pared by 1 base and J by 1 base, with 20 bases between. Germline values: CDR1 SGHTA, CDR2 FQGNSA. CDR3 bases: TGTGCCAGCAGCTTAGGGGGCAGGTTTTTAGGGGTATCCTACGAGCAGTACTTC. Its translation is CASSLGGRFLGVSYEQYF.

To note about this clone: Other DNA sequences in this sample translate to the same CDR3. The chain recombines TRBV6-1 with TRBJ1-1; a weak D match, TRBD1 (5 bases). Germline V gene sequence: CDR1 MNHNS, CDR2 SASEGT. Trimming removed 3 bases from V and 8 bases from J, with 10 bases in between. The length of the CDR3 is 12 residues. The CDR3 region has the DNA TGTGCCAGCAGTGATCCAGGGAGGGAAGCTTTCTTT. Protein sequence: CASSDPGREAFF.